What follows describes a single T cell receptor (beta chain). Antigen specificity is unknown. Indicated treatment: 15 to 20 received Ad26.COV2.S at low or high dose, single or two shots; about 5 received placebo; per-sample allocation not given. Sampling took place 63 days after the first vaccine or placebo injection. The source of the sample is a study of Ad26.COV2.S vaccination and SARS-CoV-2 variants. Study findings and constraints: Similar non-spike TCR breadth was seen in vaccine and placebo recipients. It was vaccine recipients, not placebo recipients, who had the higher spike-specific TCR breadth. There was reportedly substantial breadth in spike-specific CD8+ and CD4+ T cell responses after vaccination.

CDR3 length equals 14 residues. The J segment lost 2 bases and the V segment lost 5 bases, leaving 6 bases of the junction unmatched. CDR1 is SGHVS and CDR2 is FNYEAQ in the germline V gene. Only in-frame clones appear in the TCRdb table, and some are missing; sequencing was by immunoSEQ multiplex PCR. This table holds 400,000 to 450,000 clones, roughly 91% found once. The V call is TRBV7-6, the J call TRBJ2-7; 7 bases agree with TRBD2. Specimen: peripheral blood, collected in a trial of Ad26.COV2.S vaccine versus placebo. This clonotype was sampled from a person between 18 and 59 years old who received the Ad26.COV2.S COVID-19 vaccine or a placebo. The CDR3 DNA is TGTGCCAGCAGCCCGCAGCGGGGCCCCTACGAGCAGTACTTC. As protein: CASSPQRGPYEQYF. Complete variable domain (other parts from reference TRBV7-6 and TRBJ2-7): GAGVSQSPRYKVTKRGQDVALRCDPISGHVSLYWYRQALGQGPEFLTYFNYEAQQDKSGLPNDRFSAERPEGSISTLTIQRTEQRDSAMYRCASSPQRGPYEQYFGPGTRLTVT.